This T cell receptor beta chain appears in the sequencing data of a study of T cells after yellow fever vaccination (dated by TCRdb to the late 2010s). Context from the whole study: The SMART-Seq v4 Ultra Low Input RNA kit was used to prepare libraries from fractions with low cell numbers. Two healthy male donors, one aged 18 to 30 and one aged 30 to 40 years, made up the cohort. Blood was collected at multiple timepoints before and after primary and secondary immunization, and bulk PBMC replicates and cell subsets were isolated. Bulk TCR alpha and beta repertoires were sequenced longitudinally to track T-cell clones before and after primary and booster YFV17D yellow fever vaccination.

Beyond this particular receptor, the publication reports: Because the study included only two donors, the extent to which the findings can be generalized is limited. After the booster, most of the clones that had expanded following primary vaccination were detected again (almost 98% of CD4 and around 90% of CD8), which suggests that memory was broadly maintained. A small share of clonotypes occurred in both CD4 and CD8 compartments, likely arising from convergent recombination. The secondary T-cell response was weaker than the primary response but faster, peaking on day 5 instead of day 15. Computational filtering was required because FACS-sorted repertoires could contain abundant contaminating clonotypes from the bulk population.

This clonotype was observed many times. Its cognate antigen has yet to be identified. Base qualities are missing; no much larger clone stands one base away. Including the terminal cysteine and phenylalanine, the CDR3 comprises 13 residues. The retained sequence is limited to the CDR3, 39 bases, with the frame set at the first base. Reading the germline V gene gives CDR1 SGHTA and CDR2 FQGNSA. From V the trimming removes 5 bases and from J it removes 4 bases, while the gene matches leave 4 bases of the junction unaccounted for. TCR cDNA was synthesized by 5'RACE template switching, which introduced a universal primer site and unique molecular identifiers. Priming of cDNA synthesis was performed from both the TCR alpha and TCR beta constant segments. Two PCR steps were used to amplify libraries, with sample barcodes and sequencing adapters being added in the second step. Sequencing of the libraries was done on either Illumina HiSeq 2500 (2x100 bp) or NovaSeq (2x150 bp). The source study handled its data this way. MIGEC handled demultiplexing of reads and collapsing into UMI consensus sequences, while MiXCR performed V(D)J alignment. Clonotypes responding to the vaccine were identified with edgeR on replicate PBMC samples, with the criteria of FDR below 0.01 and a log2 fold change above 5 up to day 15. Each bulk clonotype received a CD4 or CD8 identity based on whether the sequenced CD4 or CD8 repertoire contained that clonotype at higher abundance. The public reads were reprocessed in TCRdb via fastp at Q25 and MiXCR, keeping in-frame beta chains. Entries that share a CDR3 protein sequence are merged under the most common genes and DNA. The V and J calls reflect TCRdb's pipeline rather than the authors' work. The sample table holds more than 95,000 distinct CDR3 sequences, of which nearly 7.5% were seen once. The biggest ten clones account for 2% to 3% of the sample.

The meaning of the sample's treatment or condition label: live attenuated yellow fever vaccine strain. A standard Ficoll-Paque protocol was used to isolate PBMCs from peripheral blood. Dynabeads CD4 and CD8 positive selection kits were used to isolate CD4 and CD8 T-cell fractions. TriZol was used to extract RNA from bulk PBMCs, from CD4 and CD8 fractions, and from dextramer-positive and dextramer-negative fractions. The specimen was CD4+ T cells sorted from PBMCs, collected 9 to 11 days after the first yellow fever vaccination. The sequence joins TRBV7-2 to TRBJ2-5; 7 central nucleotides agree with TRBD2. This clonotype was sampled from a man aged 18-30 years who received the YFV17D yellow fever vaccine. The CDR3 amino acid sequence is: CASSGGGTETQYF. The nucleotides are TGTGCCAGCAGCGGGGGGGGTACAGAGACCCAGTACTTC.